A selection of T cell receptor beta chains follows, all from one sample in a study of T cell responses to AZD1222 COVID-19 vaccine. The table came from immunoSEQ multiplex PCR; TCRdb's copy has only in-frame clones and leaves some out. Seen here are roughly 110,000 clones, approximately 89% observed once, and the top ten hold roughly 21%. The starting material was peripheral blood, obtained on day 0 of AZD1222 vaccination. The receptors shown here come from an adult in good health. CDR3s include the opening cysteine and the closing phenylalanine or tryptophan. D genes are given only for firm matches. Expanded clones are given a class, and other clones once, few, many or no size at all.

size	J	D	V	DNA	CDR3
NA	TRBJ1-4	NA	TRBV5-8	TGTGCCAGCAGCCTAGAGGGGGTAGCAACTAATGAAAAACTGTTTTTT	CASSLEGVATNEKLFF
NA	TRBJ1-6	NA	TRBV2	TGTGCCAGCAGCGCTGAGTCCCTCCACTTT	CASSAESLHF
NA	TRBJ1-2	NA	TRBV7-9	TGTGCCAGCAGCTTAGAAGGGACCTATGGCTACACCTTC	CASSLEGTYGYTF
NA	TRBJ1-1	NA	TRBV6-2/TRBV6-3	TGTGCCAGCAGTTACTCCCCCGGGACCCCGTCGTCTGAAGCTTTCTTT	CASSYSPGTPSSEAFF
NA	TRBJ2-4	NA	TRBV9	TGTGCCAGCAGCGACGGGACCACGACGGGCATTCAGTACTTC	CASSDGTTTGIQYF
NA	TRBJ2-5	NA	TRBV7-8	TGTGCCAGCAGCTTAGAGATAGGGAGGCCCCAAGAGACCCAGTACTTC	CASSLEIGRPQETQYF
once	TRBJ2-3	TRBD1	TRBV10-3	TGTGCCATCAGCGAACAGGGGGATACGCAGTATTTT	CAISEQGDTQYF
medium-sized	TRBJ1-2	NA	TRBV27	TGTGCCAGCGGCCCGGGGGGTCCGGGCTATGGCTACACCTTC	CASGPGGPGYGYTF
NA	TRBJ1-6	NA	TRBV4-3	TGCGCCAGCAGCCAAGATCCGGGCGGGCGGGGTTATATCGCAGCCTATAATTCACCCCTCCACTTT	CASSQDPGGRGYIAAYNSPLHF
NA	TRBJ2-7	TRBD2	TRBV9	TGTGCCAGCAGCGTAGGGGGACTACATATATACGAGCAGTACTTC	CASSVGGLHIYEQYF
NA	TRBJ1-5	NA	TRBV5-6	TGTGCCAGCAGCCCAGGGTCCCAACAGCCCCAGCATTTT	CASSPGSQQPQHF
NA	TRBJ2-7	TRBD2	TRBV6-5	TGTGCCAGCAGGACTAGCGGGGTTTACGAGCAGTACTTC	CASRTSGVYEQYF
once	TRBJ2-1	NA	TRBV5-1	TGCGCCAGCAGCTTGAATGGGCTGACCTACAATGAGCAGTTCTTC	CASSLNGLTYNEQFF
NA	TRBJ2-7	NA	TRBV11-1	TGTGCCAGCGGCGCCGGGGTTGGGGACTACGAGCAGTACTTC	CASGAGVGDYEQYF
NA	TRBJ2-1	TRBD2	TRBV6-2/TRBV6-3	TGTGCCAGCAGTTATCTAGGCGGGGGGGCCGGTGAGCAGTTCTTC	CASSYLGGGAGEQFF
NA	TRBJ1-1	NA	TRBV4-3	TGCGCCAGCCGAACAGGAGTCGGGAACACTGAAGCTTTCTTT	CASRTGVGNTEAFF
NA	TRBJ1-4	TRBD1	TRBV6-2/TRBV6-3	TGTGCCAGCAGTCAAGACTTAGACAGGGGAGAGATAAGACCTGAAAAACTGTTTTTT	CASSQDLDRGEIRPEKLFF
NA	TRBJ2-7	NA	TRBV9	TGTGCCAGCAGCGTAGGAACAGGAGAAGGGGCCGAGCAGTACTTC	CASSVGTGEGAEQYF
NA	TRBJ1-6	TRBD1	TRBV7-2	TGTGCCAGCAGCCATCATCGACAGGGAGATTCACCCCTCCACTTT	CASSHHRQGDSPLHF
NA	TRBJ2-1	NA	TRBV4-3	TGCGCCAGCAGCCAAGTGCTACAGGGAGACAATGAGCAGTTCTTC	CASSQVLQGDNEQFF
NA	TRBJ2-6	TRBD1	TRBV5-8	TGTGCCAGCAGCTTGGGGGACAGGGAGGCCAACGTCCTGACTTTC	CASSLGDREANVLTF
NA	TRBJ1-3	TRBD1	TRBV19	TGTGCCAGTAGCCTACGACAGGGGCGCTCTGGAAACACCATATATTTT	CASSLRQGRSGNTIYF